This note documents a single T cell receptor (beta chain) sequence. The CDR3 covers 14 residues. The germline CDR1 and CDR2 sequences are MGHRA and YSYEKL. Trimming took 4 bases from V and 8 from J, leaving 17 bases between them. This sample is part of a study of T-cell reconstitution after alpha-beta-depleted transplantation in children. Library preparation (for TCRbeta) was performed with unique molecular identifiers. TCRdb re-called the PCR reads through MiXCR, storing one row per CDR3 protein. This sample has approximately 250,000 distinct CDR3 sequences, with around 8.9% found just once. V is TRBV4-1 and J is TRBJ1-2, with D uncertain. The source material was PBMCs from the stem cell graft donor, sampled from the stem cell graft. This clonotype was sampled from a human donor who donated a stem cell graft to a child with SCID. The CDR3 DNA is TGCGCCAGCAGCCCCGGAGGGATGGCCTACGGCTACACCTTC. It is translated as CASSPGGMAYGYTF.